One and the same sample provided the 12 T cell receptor beta chains below, sequenced in a study of shared clonotypes between healthy human individuals (dated by TCRdb to 2020 to 2021). The library was made by the immunoSEQ multiplex PCR assay. TCRdb took over this immuneACCESS table, retaining in-frame rearrangements with V and J assigned. Such tables are incomplete; in checked studies, under half of the missing clones stem from an unresolved V gene, and the remainder is unexplained. Here the sample has around 980,000 clones; about 84% occur a single time. The ten most abundant clones make up 0.55% to 0.7% of the sample. The specimen sequenced was memory CD4+ T cells from PBMCs. The cell subset or site label, read with the paper, signifies: CD45RA-negative fraction. The receptors come from a man younger than 30 in good health. Some clones in this sample may be carry-over from other donors' samples.

The genes are TRBV2 and TRBJ1-2, with 9 bases fitting TRBD1. CDR1 SNHLY and CDR2 FYNNEI come from the germline V gene. The junction had 11 bases not matched to a gene; V was cut back by 8 bases and J by 7 bases. The CDR3 runs to 14 residues. The CDR3 region has the DNA TGTGCCAGCCAGCTTGGGGACAGGGTGGCTGGCTACACCTTC. Protein: CASQLGDRVAGYTF.

The chain couples TRBV27 to TRBJ2-7; D perhaps matches TRBD1 (6 bases). V lost 4 bases to trimming and J lost 0 bases, with 16 bases between them. This CDR3 spans 16 amino acids. Germline CDR1 reads MNHEY; CDR2 reads SMNVEV (reference sequence). CDR3 DNA: TGTGCCAGCAGTTCCCTACAGGGCGTCGGCTCCTACGAGCAGTACTTC. It codes for CASSSLQGVGSYEQYF.

The chain recombines TRBV28 with TRBJ1-2; 7 bases align to TRBD1. With V trimmed by 4 bases and J by 5 bases, 7 bases remained unmatched. Germline V gene lookup returns CDR1 MDHEN and CDR2 SYDVKM. The CDR3 loop spans 14 amino acids. CDR3 DNA: TGTGCCAGCAGTTGGGGACAGACAAGTTATGGCTACACCTTC. It codes for CASSWGQTSYGYTF.

This clone appeared a few times. The sample contains more than one DNA sequence encoding this CDR3. This chain links TRBV5-4 with TRBJ1-1, with no clear D. The germline CDR1 and CDR2 sequences are SGHNT and YYREEE (reference sequence). With 4 bases removed from V and 3 bases from J, the gap between germline ends came to 13 bases. The CDR3 extends over 14 amino acids. Here the CDR3 reads CASSNIVVDTEAFF. CDR3 in DNA: TGTGCCAGCAGCAATATCGTGGTTGACACTGAAGCTTTCTTT.

Concerning this clone itself: Distinct nucleotide sequences in the sample also encode this CDR3. The chain uses TRBV19 and TRBJ1-4; a weak D match, TRBD1 (5 bases). Germline V lookup: CDR1 LNHDA, CDR2 SQIVND (reference sequence). This CDR3 region has 14 residues. The V end lost 3 bases, the J end lost 6 bases, and 11 bases lay between the germline ends. This chain's CDR3 is CASSISGTDEKLFF. As DNA, the CDR3 is TGTGCCAGTAGTATTTCGGGGACGGATGAAAAACTGTTTTTT.

The chain combines TRBV28 with TRBJ2-7, with 7 nucleotides matching TRBD2. Germline V gene sequence: CDR1 MDHEN, CDR2 SYDVKM. The J segment lost 1 base and the V segment lost 5 bases, leaving 11 bases of the junction unmatched. The CDR3 runs 16 residues. This CDR3 reads CASSGSRGGVSYEQYF. The CDR3 region has the DNA TGTGCCAGCAGTGGGTCGCGGGGAGGGGTTTCCTACGAGCAGTACTTC.

This rearrangement joins TRBV6-5 to TRBJ2-7; D gene uncertain. Trimming took off 4 bases at V and 2 bases at J, with 15 bases between the two ends. In germline, CDR1 is MNHEY, CDR2 SVGAGI. This CDR3 region has 15 residues. The CDR3 region is CASSSLIIGTYEQYF. As DNA, the CDR3 is TGTGCCAGCAGTTCCTTAATTATAGGGACCTACGAGCAGTACTTC.

V and J are TRBV7-2 and TRBJ2-2; TRBD1 aligns across 8 bases. This CDR3 is built from 14 residues. CDR1 and CDR2 from the germline V gene are SGHTA and FQGNSA. J lost 5 bases, V lost 7 bases, and 6 bases had no gene match. This chain's CDR3 is CASTTDRVTGELFF. CDR3 coding DNA: TGTGCCAGCACCACGGACAGGGTGACCGGGGAGCTGTTTTTT.

This clone has only one observation. V and J are TRBV2 and TRBJ1-5, with D perhaps matching TRBD1 (6 bases). The V end was cut by 6 bases, the J end by 4 bases, with 13 bases between. This CDR3 spans 14 amino acids. Germline-derived CDR1 and CDR2 are SNHLY and FYNNEI. CDR3 nucleotide sequence: TGTGCCAGCAGCAAAGAACAGGGTAATCAGCCCCAGCATTTT. This gives the protein CASSKEQGNQPQHF. Full variable domain (remainder filled in from reference TRBV2 and TRBJ1-5): EPEVTQTPSHQVTQMGQEVILRCVPISNHLYFYWYRQILGQKVEFLVSFYNNEISEKSEIFDDQFSVERPDGSNFTLKIRSTKLEDSAMYFCASSKEQGNQPQHFGDGTRLSIL.

The CDR3 coding sequence is TGTGCCAGCAGCTCGACAGGGCTGATTGAAAAACTGTTTTTT. This sequence encodes CASSSTGLIEKLFF. V usage is TRBV5-8 and J usage is TRBJ1-4, with 7 bases matching TRBD1. In germline, CDR1 is SGHTS, CDR2 YDEGEE. The V gene end was trimmed by 3 bases and the J gene end by 7 bases; junction bases not matched to a gene: 6. The CDR3 has 14 amino acids.

This chain uses TRBV7-3 with TRBJ2-3, with 8 bases matching TRBD1. The CDR3 is 14 amino acids. V shed 6 bases, J shed 2 bases, and the junction held 4 bases outside the gene matches. Per the germline V gene, CDR1 is SGHTA and CDR2 is FQGTGA. The CDR3 region is CASSRTGTTDTQYF. CDR3 DNA sequence: TGTGCCAGCAGTAGGACAGGGACCACAGATACGCAGTATTTT.

Regarding this clone: This sample also contains other DNA sequences that code for the same CDR3. The rearrangement uses TRBV15 and TRBJ1-1, with D perhaps matching TRBD1 (5 bases). Trimming removed 5 bases from V and 0 bases from J, with 7 bases in between. Per the germline V gene, CDR1 is LNHNV and CDR2 is YYDKDF (reference sequence). The CDR3 sequence is 13 residues long. CDR3 loop: CATSRQLNTEAFF. As DNA, the CDR3 is TGTGCCACCAGCCGACAGCTGAACACTGAAGCTTTCTTT.